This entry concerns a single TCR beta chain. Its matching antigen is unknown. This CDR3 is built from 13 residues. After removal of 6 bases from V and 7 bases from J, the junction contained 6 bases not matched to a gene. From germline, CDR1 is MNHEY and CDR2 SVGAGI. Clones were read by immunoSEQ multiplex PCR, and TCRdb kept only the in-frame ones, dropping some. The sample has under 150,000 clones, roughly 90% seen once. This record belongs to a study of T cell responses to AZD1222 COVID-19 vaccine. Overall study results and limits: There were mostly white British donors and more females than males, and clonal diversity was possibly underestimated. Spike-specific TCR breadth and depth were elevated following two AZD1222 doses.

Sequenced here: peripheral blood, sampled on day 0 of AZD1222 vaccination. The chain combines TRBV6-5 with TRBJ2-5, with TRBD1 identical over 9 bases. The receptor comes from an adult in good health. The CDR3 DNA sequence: TGTGCCAGCAGGGGGACAGGGCTTGGGACCCAGTACTTC. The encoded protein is CASRGTGLGTQYF.